This entry concerns a single TCR beta chain. The data stem from a study of blood T cell repertoires in COVID-19. Study overall: COVID-19 samples from acute and convalescent phases originated in the United States, Italy and Spain. From T cells, B-cell-depleted T cells, or PBMCs came the material, which was cDNA or gDNA.

V lost 2 bases, J lost 4 bases, and 11 bases lay in between. Germline V lookup: CDR1 MNHEY, CDR2 SVGEGT. CDR3 size: 14 residues. In the study's own analysis: Estimation of nucleated cell counts relied on the amplification of reference gene primers. Measured with immunoSEQ multiplex PCR; TCRdb has only the in-frame clones, and not every one. The D gene and trimming were derived from the DNA, and the V and J assignments and clone size from that table. This table holds about 100,000 clones, around 93% found once. This sequence originates from a man in his fifties with acute or convalescent COVID-19. The chain employs TRBV6-2 or TRBV6-3 and TRBJ1-2, with D perhaps matching TRBD1 (6 bases). Material for sequencing was peripheral blood. Here the CDR3 reads CASSYDRFSYGYTF. CDR3 in DNA: TGTGCCAGCAGTTACGACAGGTTCAGCTATGGCTACACCTTC.